The rows below give T cell receptor beta chains drawn from one sample of a study of CXCR3-negative and CXCR3-positive naive CD8 T cells. TCRdb re-called the 5' RACE reads and gives one entry per CDR3 protein, without DNA. The sample holds approximately 52,000 distinct CDR3 sequences. The sample consisted of memory CD8+ T cells from blood. The receptors were sampled from a human donor in good health. Some clones in this sample may be carry-over from other donors' samples. Both conserved end residues are part of each CDR3.

CDR3: CASSLFDREYEKLFF
V: TRBV19
J: TRBJ1-4

CDR3: CASSSGGIDTQYF
V: TRBV13
J: TRBJ2-3

CDR3: CASSYSALTEAFF
V: TRBV6-5
J: TRBJ1-1

CDR3: CASSLFGVSVRYEQYF
V: TRBV28
J: TRBJ2-7

CDR3: CASSSLEGAKAFF
V: TRBV5-6
J: TRBJ1-1

CDR3: CASSLWRDRAAWEEQYF
V: TRBV28
J: TRBJ2-7

CDR3: CASSSSRQTDSTDTQYF
V: TRBV7-9
J: TRBJ2-3

CDR3: CASSSDLRQGLYNEQFF
V: TRBV5-6
J: TRBJ2-1

CDR3: CASSARQSYEQYF
V: TRBV4-1
J: TRBJ2-7

CDR3: CASSGREAWYNEQFF
V: TRBV25-1
J: TRBJ2-1

CDR3: CASSSLAGTYEQYF
V: TRBV7-2
J: TRBJ2-7

CDR3: CASSPLREGEQFF
V: TRBV5-1
J: TRBJ2-1

CDR3: CASSQPTSGGFDEQFF
V: TRBV3-1
J: TRBJ2-1

CDR3: CASSFGDRSTDTQYF
V: TRBV28
J: TRBJ2-3

CDR3: CASTAGSYEQYF
V: TRBV12-3/TRBV12-4
J: TRBJ2-7

CDR3: CASSFGQGASEAFF
V: TRBV7-9
J: TRBJ1-1

CDR3: CSLAGGLDGELFF
V: TRBV29-1
J: TRBJ2-2

CDR3: CASGAASTDTQYF
V: TRBV2
J: TRBJ2-3